Reported below is one T cell receptor (beta chain). The data belong to a study of cytomegalovirus exposure and HLA in healthy donors. Germline-derived CDR1 and CDR2 are MNHEY and SMNVEV (reference sequence). The J segment lost 8 bases and the V segment lost 2 bases, leaving 13 bases of the junction unmatched. The length of the CDR3 is 18 residues. Primers included in the PCR were 60 Vbeta and 13 Jbeta primers. TCRdb's copy holds only in-frame clones and misses some; the assay was immunoSEQ multiplex PCR. Of roughly 230,000 clones detected, around 90% appear once; the ten largest clones hold less than 2%.

The TCR sequence derives from a girl aged 2 to 9 in good health and CMV-seronegative. This rearrangement joins TRBV27 to TRBJ1-4, with 11 bases that match TRBD1. Sequencing was carried out using PBMCs. CDR3 sequence (DNA): TGTGCCAGCAGTTTAGTTTGGACAGGGGGCCTCGAAGGGGAAAAACTGTTTTTT. Translated: CASSLVWTGGLEGEKLFF.